Each of the 2 T cell receptor beta chains below was sequenced from the same sample in a study of brain T cells in children with intractable seizures. The sample's time point: blood from clinic visit 5 months post-surgery; TSC patient then seizure free. TCRdb's copy holds only in-frame clones and misses some; the assay was immunoSEQ multiplex PCR. This sample has about 340,000 clones; 93% occur once, and the top ten carry around 5%. Sequenced material: peripheral blood, taken roughly 5 months after surgery. The receptors originated from a boy under three years old with tuberous sclerosis and intractable seizures.

The chain links TRBV28 to TRBJ1-1; 9 bases are shared with TRBD1. The CDR3 is 15 residues long. Germline V gene data show CDR1 as MDHEN and CDR2 as SYDVKM. With 5 bases clipped from V and 4 bases from J, the junction kept 8 bases outside the gene matches. In DNA form, the CDR3 reads TGTGCCAGCAGTCCCGCGACAGGGGGGACCACTGAAGCTTTCTTT. The encoded protein is CASSPATGGTTEAFF.

The chain is built from TRBV28 and TRBJ1-1; D unclear. Germline V gene data show CDR1 as MDHEN and CDR2 as SYDVKM. V gave up 6 bases and J gave up 2 bases, with 19 bases separating them. CDR3 length equals 16 residues. The CDR3 DNA reads as TGTGCCAGCAGCCCACGTCGTTCGGGGAGAAACACTGAAGCTTTCTTT. Encoded protein: CASSPRRSGRNTEAFF.